Presented here are 28 T cell receptor beta chains from one specimen sequenced in a study of blood T cell repertoires in COVID-19. Method: immunoSEQ multiplex PCR; TCRdb's copy keeps in-frame clones and lacks some. The sample holds some 240,000 clones; 81% are singletons and the top ten take 6.5% to 9%. The specimen was peripheral blood. Receptors originate from a woman at least 80 years old with COVID-19, enrolled during active disease.

This clone showed up just a few times. Other DNA sequences in this sample translate to the same CDR3. This chain joins TRBV5-6 and TRBJ1-2; D perhaps matches TRBD1 (6 bases). The germline V gene encodes CDR1 SGHDT and CDR2 YYEEEE. Trimming stripped 4 bases from V and 5 bases from J, with 9 bases between. The CDR3 covers 12 residues. The CDR3 DNA sequence: TGTGCCAGCAGCCCAGGGGTTTATGGCTACACCTTC. It encodes CASSPGVYGYTF.

This chain links TRBV14 with TRBJ2-3; perhaps TRBD2 as D (5 bases). This CDR3 spans 16 amino acids. V was pared by 4 bases and J by 2 bases, with 16 bases between. Per the germline V gene, CDR1 is SGHDN and CDR2 is FVKESK. The CDR3 is CASSPAGIHTTDTQYF. In DNA form, the CDR3 reads TGTGCCAGCAGCCCGGCCGGGATCCACACCACAGATACGCAGTATTTT.

The rearrangement links TRBV7-3 to TRBJ1-1; D is possibly TRBD1 (6 bases). Trimming cost V 6 bases and J 3 bases, with 11 bases left between them. CDR3 length: 13 amino acids. CDR1 SGHTA and CDR2 FQGTGA come from the germline V gene. For the CDR3, the DNA is TGTGCCAGCAGTCGACAGGCCCACACTGAAGCTTTCTTT. Its translation is CASSRQAHTEAFF.

In this sample, this clone turned up a few times. V gene TRBV2 combines with J gene TRBJ1-1, with D perhaps matching TRBD1 (5 bases). Trimming pared 8 bases from V and 4 bases from J, leaving 14 bases between. CDR3 length equals 13 residues. Germline V gene lookup returns CDR1 SNHLY and CDR2 FYNNEI. This chain's CDR3 is CASYKGSSTEAFF. In DNA form, the CDR3 reads TGTGCCAGCTATAAGGGGTCCAGCACTGAAGCTTTCTTT.

The chain has TRBV10-3 and TRBJ1-1; 8 bases agree with TRBD1. The CDR3 is made up of 14 amino acids. CDR1 is ENHRY, CDR2 SYGVKD, per germline. The V and J ends lost 5 bases and 5 bases, in that order; junction bases with no gene match: 7. Here the CDR3 DNA reads TGTGCCATCAGTCCGGGACAGGCGGGAACTGAAGCTTTCTTT. It is translated as CAISPGQAGTEAFF.

This rearrangement joins TRBV4-1 to TRBJ1-6; 10 bases align to TRBD1. This CDR3 comprises 16 residues. Germline CDR1 is MGHRA and CDR2 is YSYEKL. V trimming: 2 bases; J trimming: 9 bases; junction bases outside the gene matches: 7. The CDR3 nucleotides read TGCGCCAGCAGCCAACCGGCCGGGACAGGGGTTTCACCCCTCCACTTT. Its translation is CASSQPAGTGVSPLHF.

The V and J genes are TRBV30 and TRBJ2-7; D is undetermined. CDR3 length: 11 residues. V lost 2 bases to trimming and J lost 4 bases, with 6 bases between them. CDR1 is GTSNPN and CDR2 is SVGIG in the germline V gene (reference sequence). The chain's CDR3 is CAWSKAYEQYF. In DNA, the CDR3 is TGTGCCTGGAGTAAAGCTTACGAGCAGTACTTC.

The sample holds a few counts of this clone. The J gene is TRBJ2-1, the V gene TRBV20-1, with a possible D match to TRBD2 (5 bases). The CDR3 consists of 13 residues. CDR1 is DFQATT, CDR2 SNEGSKA, per germline (reference sequence). Trimming shortened V by 3 bases and J by 9 bases, and 15 bases separated the two germline ends. The CDR3 region is CSASTQVGGEQFF. CDR3 sequence (DNA): TGCAGTGCTAGTACGCAGGTTGGAGGTGAGCAGTTCTTC.

The chain has TRBV19 and TRBJ1-4; D call uncertain. Germline assignment: CDR1 LNHDA and CDR2 SQIVND (reference sequence). This CDR3 comprises 15 residues. V was pared by 3 bases and J by 4 bases, with 12 bases between. CDR3 coding DNA: TGTGCCAGTAGTATCTGGACTAAGGGTAATGAAAAACTGTTTTTT. Protein sequence: CASSIWTKGNEKLFF. Full variable domain (outside the CDR3, taken from reference TRBV19 and TRBJ1-4): DGGITQSPKYLFRKEGQNVTLSCEQNLNHDAMYWYRQDPGQGLRLIYYSQIVNDFQKGDIAEGYSVSREKKESFPLTVTSAQKNPTAFYLCASSIWTKGNEKLFFGSGTQLSVL.

The CDR3 spells CASSGPPGDEQYF. The CDR3 DNA reads TGTGCCAGCAGTGGCCCCCCCGGGGACGAGCAGTACTTC. V and J are TRBV25-1 and TRBJ2-7; maybe TRBD2 (5 bases). With 4 bases removed from V and 5 bases from J, the gap between germline ends came to 12 bases. This CDR3 has 13 amino acids. Germline values: CDR1 MGHDK, CDR2 SYGVNS.

The chain carries TRBV5-1 and TRBJ2-5; TRBD2 matches at 8 bases. The germline gives CDR1 SGHRS, CDR2 YFSETQ. V lost 4 bases to trimming and J lost 5 bases; unmatched junction nucleotides: 7. CDR3 size: 14 residues. The chain's CDR3 is CASSAGTRGETQYF. The CDR3 nucleotides read TGCGCCAGCAGCGCCGGGACTAGGGGGGAGACCCAGTACTTC.

The genes are TRBV6-1 and TRBJ2-1; 11 positions match TRBD2. The germline V gene encodes CDR1 MNHNS and CDR2 SASEGT. The V gene end was trimmed by 3 bases and the J gene end by 4 bases; junction bases not matched to a gene: 5. The CDR3 has 16 residues. CDR3 nucleotide sequence: TGTGCCAGCAGTGAGTTAGCTAGCGGGGGGTACAATGAGCAGTTCTTC. Amino acid sequence: CASSELASGGYNEQFF.

The chain combines TRBV7-2 with TRBJ2-5; 11 positions match TRBD1. CDR3 length: 14 residues. The junction had 5 bases not matched to a gene; V was cut back by 5 bases and J by 6 bases. The germline V gene has CDR1 SGHTA and CDR2 FQGNSA. CDR3 loop: CASSRDRGGQTQYF. The CDR3 DNA sequence: TGTGCCAGCAGCCGGGACAGGGGGGGGCAGACCCAGTACTTC.

This clone was detected once. V and J are TRBV23-1 and TRBJ1-3, with a tentative D call TRBD1 (5 bases). TRBV23-1 is labeled an ORF, and its function is uncertain. The CDR3 runs 13 residues. V was pared by 9 bases and J by 0 bases, with 9 bases between. CDR3 sequence (DNA): TGCGCCAGAAGGGGCTACTCTGGAAACACCATATATTTT. As protein: CARRGYSGNTIYF.

This chain joins TRBV5-4 and TRBJ2-2, with D unclear. The CDR3 covers 15 residues. The V end was cut by 2 bases, the J end by 0 bases, with 8 bases between. Germline lookup yields CDR1 SGHNT and CDR2 YYREEE (reference sequence). The CDR3 coding sequence is TGTGCCAGCAGCTTCGGTCATACGAACACCGGGGAGCTGTTTTTT. Amino acid sequence: CASSFGHTNTGELFF.

The chain recombines TRBV30 with TRBJ2-3; a weak D match, TRBD2 (6 bases). The CDR3 runs 14 residues. V was trimmed by 2 bases and J by 1 base, leaving 10 bases between them. Germline lookup yields CDR1 GTSNPN and CDR2 SVGIG (reference sequence). The CDR3: CAWSRDWGTDTQYF. In nucleotides, the CDR3 is TGTGCCTGGAGTAGGGACTGGGGCACAGATACGCAGTATTTT.

The gene calls are TRBV11-2 and TRBJ2-7, with a weak D call TRBD1 (5 bases). Germline V gene sequence: CDR1 SGHAT, CDR2 FQNNGV. V was cut by 4 bases and J by 6 bases, with 19 bases left in between. The CDR3 length is 15 residues. CDR3 sequence (DNA): TGTGCCAGCAGCTCGCCCTGGCAGGGCCAGGCCGAGCAGTACTTC. Translated, it gives CASSSPWQGQAEQYF. Full variable domain (remainder filled in from reference TRBV11-2 and TRBJ2-7): EAGVAQSPRYKIIEKRQSVAFWCNPISGHATLYWYQQILGQGPKLLIQFQNNGVVDDSQLPKDRFSAERLKGVDSTLKIQPAKLEDSAVYLCASSSPWQGQAEQYFGPGTRLTVT.

The chain employs TRBV6-1 and TRBJ1-1; 8 bases line up with TRBD1. The germline CDR1 and CDR2 sequences are MNHNS and SASEGT. V gave up 3 bases and J gave up 4 bases; unmatched junction bases: 4. The length of the CDR3 is 14 residues. CDR3 sequence: CASSDHRGTTEAFF. CDR3 nucleotides: TGTGCCAGCAGTGACCACAGGGGGACCACTGAAGCTTTCTTT.

The chain couples TRBV7-2 to TRBJ1-4, with D possibly being TRBD1 (5 bases). Germline V gene sequence: CDR1 SGHTA, CDR2 FQGNSA. V was shortened by 5 bases and J by 4 bases, with 11 bases between the two germline ends. This CDR3 spans 14 amino acids. The CDR3 loop is CASSRGALNEKLFF. CDR3 DNA sequence: TGTGCCAGCAGCCGCGGGGCCCTTAATGAAAAACTGTTTTTT.

The rearrangement uses TRBV18 and TRBJ1-4; no firm D call. CDR1 and CDR2 from the germline V gene are KGHSH and LQKENI. The V gene lost 0 bases and the J gene lost 8 bases, with 10 bases spanning the gap. The CDR3 length is 14 residues. The CDR3 spells CASSPPESVEKLFF. In DNA, the CDR3 is TGTGCCAGCTCACCACCGGAAAGCGTGGAAAAACTGTTTTTT.

V is TRBV7-2 and J is TRBJ2-1; 11 nucleotides align to TRBD2. The germline V gene has CDR1 SGHTA and CDR2 FQGNSA. The CDR3 totals 16 residues. V was pared by 3 bases and J by 2 bases, with 3 bases of the junction left unmatched. In DNA, the CDR3 is TGTGCCAGCAGCTTGACTAGCGGGGCTACCTACAATGAGCAGTTCTTC. This gives the protein CASSLTSGATYNEQFF.

The rearrangement joins TRBV7-9 to TRBJ1-2, with D perhaps TRBD1 (6 bases). Germline V gene sequence: CDR1 SEHNR, CDR2 FQNEAQ (reference sequence). The CDR3 loop spans 16 amino acids. Deletions cut 6 bases from V and 4 bases from J, with 21 bases between. The CDR3 spells CASSLPPRTGSYGYTF. For the CDR3, the DNA is TGTGCCAGCAGTCTTCCTCCTCGTACAGGGAGCTATGGCTACACCTTC.

This rearrangement joins TRBV7-2 to TRBJ2-1, with 8 bases matching TRBD2. Germline CDR1 reads SGHTA; CDR2 reads FQGNSA. Losses at the gene ends were 3 bases for V and 3 bases for J; bases not matched to a gene: 7. CDR3 length equals 16 residues. Written as DNA, the CDR3 is TGTGCCAGCAGCTTCCTATCGACTAGCGACTACAATGAGCAGTTCTTC. It codes for CASSFLSTSDYNEQFF.

The V and J genes are TRBV5-1 and TRBJ1-4, with 9 bases matching TRBD1. The CDR3 is made up of 13 amino acids. The germline V gene has CDR1 SGHRS and CDR2 YFSETQ. Trimming took 7 bases from V and 7 from J; bases not matched to a gene: 5. The CDR3 DNA is TGCGCCAGCGGACAGGGGAGAGGTGAAAAACTGTTTTTT. The encoded protein is CASGQGRGEKLFF.

The chain uses TRBV4-1 and TRBJ2-5, with 12 bases aligning to TRBD2. Germline trimming cut 0 bases from V and 6 bases from J; bases unmatched to any gene: 8. The germline V gene encodes CDR1 MGHRA and CDR2 YSYEKL. The CDR3 spans 17 residues. This CDR3 reads CASSQDLLAGGVKTQYF. DNA for the CDR3: TGCGCCAGCAGCCAAGACCTACTAGCGGGGGGCGTAAAGACCCAGTACTTC.

The V and J genes are TRBV19 and TRBJ1-2; D call uncertain. Germline V gene sequence: CDR1 LNHDA, CDR2 SQIVND (reference sequence). The CDR3 loop spans 13 amino acids. V shed 6 bases and J shed 4 bases, with 12 bases lying between them. In DNA form, the CDR3 reads TGTGCCAGTAGGACTGACGGTCGCTATGGCTACACCTTC. Translation gives CASRTDGRYGYTF.

This clone was detected a few times. V usage is TRBV6-6 and J usage is TRBJ2-2, with TRBD2 identical over 8 bases. Germline V gene lookup returns CDR1 MNHNY and CDR2 SVGAGI (reference sequence). The CDR3 is 16 residues long. V was clipped by 4 bases and J by 4 bases; unmatched bases: 8. In DNA form, the CDR3 reads TGTGCCAGCAGTTTAACGGGACTAGAGGCCACCGGGGAGCTGTTTTTT. Its protein product is CASSLTGLEATGELFF.

This clone is a singleton in its sample. The chain employs TRBV25-1 and TRBJ1-2, with 7 bases fitting TRBD1. V lost 3 bases, J lost 8 bases, and 6 bases stayed unmatched. The CDR3 length is 13 residues. CDR1 is MGHDK and CDR2 is SYGVNS in the germline V gene. CDR3 nucleotide sequence: TGTGCCAGCAGTGATGCAGGGGGACGAGGCTACACCTTC. This codes for CASSDAGGRGYTF.